This T cell receptor (beta chain) comes out of a study of early T cells in non-severe SARS-CoV-2 infection (dated by TCRdb to about 2021). In terms of the full investigation: Because TCR sequencing was done on bulk RNA from unsorted whole blood, the alpha and beta chains could not be paired. Broader findings and caveats from the paper: VDJdb matching was skewed toward anti-spike CD8 responses and likely underestimated virus-specific expansions by missing private and CD4 specificities.

Set within a cohort of healthcare workers in London, UK, this nested case-control study involved weekly PCR testing of nasopharyngeal swabs along with blood sampling. Healthcare workers were recruited during the week of the UK lockdown, between 23 and 31 March 2020, and followed weekly for up to about 15 weeks. The CDR3, cysteine through phenylalanine, is 14 amino acids long. The DNA shown is the 42-base CDR3, in frame from base 1. V and J lose 5 bases and 5 bases, and a span of 12 bases separates them. Comments on this clonotype: No antigen is known for it. Per-base quality was not reported, and no clone a single base away is much larger than it.

Preparation of the library involved 5' RACE. These reads were obtained on a NextSeq 500. The TCR library protocol attached unique molecular identifiers to individual cDNA molecules to correct for sequencing error and PCR bias. Both TCR alpha and beta chains were sequenced, and tight co-correlation was observed between alpha and beta sequence abundances in each sample. The authors' analysis ran thus. Decombinator V4 was used to annotate the V gene, J gene and CDR3 of the TCR sequences. TCRs were defined as expanded if a significant change between any two time points was detected under a Poisson model with p below 0.0001. TCR abundances were normalised to the total number of TCRs sequenced per sample and expressed as counts per million. MAIT TCRs were defined by TRAV1-2 paired with TRAJ12, TRAJ20 or TRAJ33, and iNKT TCRs by TRAV10 paired with TRAJ18. VDJdb, accessed 1 November 2021, was searched for CMV, EBV and SARS-CoV-2 annotated TCRs, excluding TCRs annotated for multiple antigens. Clones were called with MiXCR by TCRdb after fastp trimmed the public reads at Q25, and only in-frame beta chains were retained. Each CDR3 protein appears once, grouped with its most common genes and DNA. These V and J calls rely on TCRdb rather than the paper's analysis. This sample is represented by 80,000 to 100,000 distinct CDR3 sequences; approximately 14% of them were singletons. More than 6.5% of the sample is taken by the ten largest.

The V and J segments used are TRBV12-3 or TRBV12-4 and TRBJ1-4, with TRBD1 as a weak D call on 6 bases. The sequenced sample consisted of whole blood. The receptor was derived from an adult who was a healthcare worker with PCR-confirmed SARS-CoV-2 infection or an uninfected control (not recorded which). For the CDR3, the sequence is CASSRGTPNEKLFF. The nucleotide sequence reads TGTGCCAGCAGTCGAGGGACACCAAATGAAAAACTGTTTTTT.